These T cell receptor beta chains were read from a single sample in a study of blood T cells in healthy people across ages. TCRdb fed the 5' RACE reads into MiXCR, producing one record per CDR3 protein. This repertoire shows approximately 810,000 distinct CDR3 sequences, around 36% found once; its top ten account for 10% to 15%. Sequencing was done on a sample of blood. These TCRs come from a man aged 18 to 35 in good health. Both conserved end residues are part of each CDR3. Fields, in order: D gene, J gene, V gene, clone size, CDR3 protein. The D gene is left open where the match is weak. Clone sizes are given selectively: once, few, many, or a class where the clone is expanded.

. | TRBJ1-2 | TRBV29-1 | . | CSVERGYGGYGYTF
TRBD2 | . | TRBV20-1 | once | CSARGTSGRYEQYF
. | TRBJ2-2 | TRBV9 | . | CASSVEGVWGGDTGELFF
TRBD2 | TRBJ2-3 | TRBV7-2 | many | CASSPIAGGPSNTQYF
TRBD1 | TRBJ1-1 | TRBV20-1 | . | CSVRPGQGRTEAFF
. | TRBJ2-7 | TRBV27 | . | CASRQTAGYEQYF
. | TRBJ2-5 | TRBV5-1 | few | CASSLSVLEGVQYF
TRBD1 | TRBJ2-7 | TRBV28 | many | CASSPLGDRGYEQYF
. | TRBJ2-3 | TRBV11-2 | few | CASSSPRVSTDTQYF
TRBD1 | TRBJ1-5 | TRBV29-1 | many | CSVLEEGAGQPQHF
. | TRBJ2-1 | TRBV12-3/TRBV12-4 | few | CASSLGRVLDEQFF
. | TRBJ2-7 | TRBV3-1 | . | CASSLRAPSSYEQYF
. | TRBJ2-3 | TRBV5-6 | few | CASSTIYRTGFTDTQYF
. | TRBJ2-7 | TRBV6-2/TRBV6-3 | . | CASSDRGWLEQYF
. | TRBJ2-1 | TRBV4-3 | few | CASSLSRGGYNEQFF
. | TRBJ1-5 | TRBV20-1 | . | CSAWRAAGDQPQHF
TRBD1 | TRBJ2-7 | TRBV12-3/TRBV12-4 | . | CASRGSGQGSYEQYF
TRBD1 | TRBJ1-5 | TRBV7-2 | . | CASSLGQGMVWGNQPQHF
TRBD1 | TRBJ2-5 | TRBV2 | . | CASSVWDRNNEQYF
TRBD1 | TRBJ1-1 | TRBV6-2/TRBV6-3 | few | CASSYRGQANTEAFF
. | TRBJ1-1 | TRBV12-3/TRBV12-4 | . | CASSLTAASGPWINTEAFF
TRBD1 | TRBJ1-4 | TRBV4-3 | . | CASSQDLGDRGEKLFF